The present TCR beta chain was sequenced within a study of blood T cells in healthy people across ages. The second PCR ran roughly 7 to 12 cycles with a sample-barcoded 5' primer and J-beta primers. Via MiXCR, TCRdb re-called the 5' RACE reads, giving one row per CDR3 protein. Among some 1.4 million distinct CDR3 sequences listed, 40% to 50% were seen once. Germline V CDR1 and CDR2: SEHNR, FQNEAQ (reference sequence). The CDR3 has 13 residues. J lost 5 bases, V lost 8 bases, and 8 bases had no gene match. The chain combines TRBV7-9 with TRBJ2-7; 8 nucleotides match TRBD1. The sample consisted of blood. This sequence was found in a woman younger than 30 in good health. CDR3 DNA: TGTGCCAGCGGACAGGGAGGAATGAACGAGCAGTACTTC. It specifies CASGQGGMNEQYF.